Following are 26 T cell receptor beta chains from one sample sequenced in a study of control samples from healthy donors and cancer patients. The repertoire was sequenced with immunoSEQ multiplex PCR; TCRdb's copy has only in-frame clones and lacks some. The sample consists of fewer than 300,000 clones, approximately 80% of them appearing once. Sequencing used PBMCs. All receptors come from a woman in her sixties with lung cancer.

V gene TRBV5-1 combines with J gene TRBJ1-1; maybe TRBD1 (6 bases). Germline CDR1 SGHRS, CDR2 YFSETQ. The V and J ends lost 2 bases and 5 bases respectively, with 10 bases between them. The CDR3 totals 13 residues. Here the CDR3 DNA reads TGCGCCAGCAGCTTACAGGGTCAGACTGAAGCTTTCTTT. It yields the protein CASSLQGQTEAFF.

J is TRBJ1-1 and V is TRBV6-5, with 7 bases matching TRBD1. Trimming at V came to 4 bases and at J to 5 bases, leaving 7 bases not matched to a gene. The CDR3 has 14 amino acids. Germline CDR1 and CDR2: MNHEY and SVGAGI. This CDR3 is CASSSQGQPTEAFF. The CDR3 DNA reads as TGTGCCAGCAGTTCCCAGGGACAGCCTACTGAAGCTTTCTTT.

The genes are TRBV27 and TRBJ2-2; 11 bases line up with TRBD2. The germline V gene encodes CDR1 MNHEY and CDR2 SMNVEV (reference sequence). V shed 7 bases, J shed 8 bases, and the junction held 12 bases outside the gene matches. There are 16 residues in the CDR3. CDR3 amino acids: CASKTGTSGPLGELFF. DNA of the CDR3: TGTGCCAGCAAGACCGGGACTAGCGGACCTCTGGGGGAGCTGTTTTTT.

The chain recombines TRBV4-1 with TRBJ2-6; the D is unclear. CDR3 length: 13 residues. V was cut by 7 bases and J by 4 bases, with 8 bases left in between. Germline V CDR1 and CDR2: MGHRA, YSYEKL. Here the CDR3 reads CASTNLGANVLTF. In DNA form, the CDR3 reads TGCGCCAGCACGAATCTCGGGGCCAACGTCCTGACTTTC.

The chain links TRBV5-1 to TRBJ2-7; possibly TRBD1 for D (6 bases). The V end was cut by 5 bases, the J end by 3 bases, with 15 bases between. CDR1 and CDR2 (germline): SGHRS, YFSETQ. The CDR3 is 14 amino acids. The CDR3 loop reads CASSIRQDYYEQYF. The CDR3 DNA is TGCGCCAGCAGTATTCGACAGGATTACTACGAGCAGTACTTC.

J is TRBJ2-7 and V is TRBV7-8; 9 bases align to TRBD2. The CDR3 contains 16 residues. The germline gives CDR1 SGHVS, CDR2 FQNEAQ. V shed 8 bases and J 5 bases; nucleotides not matched to a gene: 16. Here the CDR3 DNA reads TGTGCCAGCGTACCATCTCGGCGGGAGGGCAATAACGAGCAGTACTTC. Translation: CASVPSRREGNNEQYF.

Only one count was recorded for this clone. The CDR3 reads CASSHDPDTGELFF. Written as DNA, the CDR3 is TGTGCCAGCTCACACGACCCTGACACCGGGGAGCTGTTTTTT. This sequence joins TRBV18 and TRBJ2-2; D not resolved. V lost 4 bases to trimming and J lost 3 bases, with 9 bases between them. This CDR3 spans 14 amino acids. From germline, CDR1 is KGHSH and CDR2 LQKENI.

The rearrangement joins TRBV5-1 to TRBJ2-5, with 10 bases lining up with TRBD1. The germline CDR1 and CDR2 sequences are SGHRS and YFSETQ. Losses at the gene ends were 0 bases for V and 4 bases for J; bases not matched to a gene: 6. The CDR3 runs 16 residues. For the CDR3, the DNA is TGCGCCAGCAGCTTGGGTACCGGGACAGGGGTAGAGACCCAGTACTTC. This gives the protein CASSLGTGTGVETQYF.

CDR3: CASSLGLMETQYF. The CDR3 DNA reads TGTGCCAGCAGCTTAGGTCTGATGGAGACCCAGTACTTC. The V call is TRBV7-9, the J call TRBJ2-5; D unresolved. Trimming pared 1 base from V and 5 bases from J, leaving 8 bases between. Germline assignment: CDR1 SEHNR and CDR2 FQNEAQ (reference sequence). This CDR3 is 13 amino acids long.

The chain has TRBV5-1 and TRBJ2-1; D is unresolved. The CDR3 contains 15 residues. The V end was cut by 7 bases, the J end by 0 bases, with 14 bases between. The germline CDR1 and CDR2 sequences are SGHRS and YFSETQ. CDR3 residues: CASSRRASSYNEQFF. CDR3 DNA: TGCGCCAGCTCTCGGCGAGCCAGCTCCTACAATGAGCAGTTCTTC.

The rearrangement joins TRBV18 to TRBJ1-3, with 9 bases fitting TRBD1. CDR1 KGHSH and CDR2 LQKENI come from the germline V gene. V gave up 0 bases and J gave up 3 bases; unmatched junction bases: 0. This CDR3 is 15 amino acids long. The CDR3 region has the DNA TGTGCCAGCTCACCACCGGGACAGGGTGGAAACACCATATATTTT. It encodes CASSPPGQGGNTIYF.

The genes are TRBV9 and TRBJ2-1, with D possibly TRBD2 on 6 matching bases. Germline values: CDR1 SGDLS, CDR2 YYNGEE. CDR3 length equals 13 residues. V dropped 3 bases and J dropped 10 bases, with 14 bases sitting between them. CDR3 in DNA: TGTGCCAGCAGCGATTCGGGACTCCCGGAGCAGTTCTTC. Its translation is CASSDSGLPEQFF.

J is TRBJ1-5 and V is TRBV18; D possibly corresponds to TRBD1 (5 bases). The CDR3 sequence is 16 residues long. V was pared by 3 bases and J by 1 base, with 13 bases between. Germline V gene data show CDR1 as KGHSH and CDR2 as LQKENI. The CDR3 DNA sequence: TGTGCCAGCTCACCCTTTTCCGGGGCCAGCAATCAGCCCCAGCATTTT. Translation: CASSPFSGASNQPQHF.

This clone occurred a few times. The V gene is TRBV5-1, the J gene TRBJ2-4, with 7 bases aligning to TRBD1. V lost 4 bases to trimming and J lost 5 bases; unmatched junction nucleotides: 3. Germline V gene lookup returns CDR1 SGHRS and CDR2 YFSETQ. This CDR3 is 13 amino acids long. This chain's CDR3 is CASSQGQQNIQYF. Here the CDR3 DNA reads TGCGCCAGCAGCCAGGGACAGCAAAACATTCAGTACTTC. The full variable domain, rest sourced from reference TRBV5-1 and TRBJ2-4, is KAGVTQTPRYLIKTRGQQVTLSCSPISGHRSVSWYQQTPGQGLQFLFEYFSETQRNKGNFPGRFSGRQFSNSRSEMNVSTLELGDSALYLCASSQGQQNIQYFGAGTRLSVL.

The chain combines TRBV4-1 with TRBJ1-2; 8 bases align to TRBD1. After removal of 0 bases from V and 3 bases from J, the junction contained 3 bases not matched to a gene. Looked up from germline, CDR1 is MGHRA and CDR2 is YSYEKL. CDR3 length equals 15 residues. The DNA for the CDR3 is TGCGCCAGCAGCCAAGAACCAGGGGGCTACTATGGCTACACCTTC. This gives the protein CASSQEPGGYYGYTF.

This sequence joins TRBV28 and TRBJ1-4; TRBD1 is a possible D gene (6 bases). V was shortened by 6 bases and J by 7 bases, with 21 bases between the two germline ends. From germline, CDR1 is MDHEN and CDR2 SYDVKM. The CDR3 loop spans 16 amino acids. CDR3 loop: CASSRPDSSGVEKLFF. The CDR3 DNA follows: TGTGCCAGCAGCCGGCCGGACAGTTCTGGGGTTGAAAAACTGTTTTTT.

The chain links TRBV4-2 to TRBJ2-7, with TRBD2 as a possible D gene (6 bases). Trimming pared 1 base from V and 1 base from J, leaving 11 bases between. This CDR3 contains 15 residues. Germline V gene data show CDR1 as LGHNA and CDR2 as YNFKEQ. CDR3 residues: CASSQALATSYEQYF. CDR3 sequence (DNA): TGTGCCAGCAGCCAAGCCCTAGCGACTTCCTACGAGCAGTACTTC.

This clone is a singleton in its sample. This sequence joins TRBV15 and TRBJ1-2, with 7 positions matching TRBD1. This CDR3 has 15 amino acids. CDR1 LNHNV and CDR2 YYDKDF come from the germline V gene (reference sequence). Trimming removed 3 bases from V and 1 base from J; junction bases left unmatched: 5. In nucleotides, the CDR3 is TGTGCCACCAGCAGTAAAGCAGGGGGTAACTATGGCTACACCTTC. This translates into CATSSKAGGNYGYTF.

This clone was seen a few times. This sample also contains other DNA sequences that code for the same CDR3. The chain employs TRBV5-1 and TRBJ2-5; 8 nucleotides line up with TRBD2. The V segment lost 2 bases and the J segment 5 bases; nucleotides outside the gene matches: 5. Germline lookup yields CDR1 SGHRS and CDR2 YFSETQ. The CDR3 loop spans 14 amino acids. The chain's CDR3 is CASSLGGGRETQYF. The CDR3 coding sequence is TGCGCCAGCAGCTTAGGCGGGGGGCGCGAGACCCAGTACTTC.

In the case of this clone: The same CDR3 is also encoded by other DNA sequences in this sample. The rearrangement links TRBV5-1 to TRBJ1-1, with a weak D call TRBD1 (5 bases). Germline CDR1 SGHRS, CDR2 YFSETQ. The CDR3 runs to 14 residues. The V end was cut by 0 bases, the J end by 3 bases, with 9 bases between. In DNA form, the CDR3 reads TGCGCCAGCAGCTTGGGGGGCGGGGACACTGAAGCTTTCTTT. Its protein is CASSLGGGDTEAFF. The full variable domain, in which reference TRBV5-1 and TRBJ1-1 provide the parts outside the CDR3, is KAGVTQTPRYLIKTRGQQVTLSCSPISGHRSVSWYQQTPGQGLQFLFEYFSETQRNKGNFPGRFSGRQFSNSRSEMNVSTLELGDSALYLCASSLGGGDTEAFFGQGTRLTVV.

The rearrangement uses TRBV7-9 and TRBJ1-4; D may be TRBD1 (5 bases). CDR3 length: 16 amino acids. From germline, CDR1 is SEHNR and CDR2 FQNEAQ (reference sequence). V gave up 3 bases and J gave up 0 bases, with 11 bases separating them. CDR3 nucleotide sequence: TGTGCCAGCAGCTTCGGCCAGGGAACAACTAATGAAAAACTGTTTTTT. Its protein product is CASSFGQGTTNEKLFF.

The DNA for the CDR3 is TGTGCCAGCAGCCCAAGGACGTCTGGGGGCACTGAAGCTTTCTTT. The encoded protein is CASSPRTSGGTEAFF. This chain uses TRBV9 with TRBJ1-1, with D tentatively TRBD1 (5 bases). Trimming shortened V by 4 bases and J by 4 bases, and 17 bases separated the two germline ends. CDR3 length: 15 residues. The V gene's germline CDR1 is SGDLS and CDR2 YYNGEE.

This clone was observed many times. J is TRBJ1-5 and V is TRBV7-2; maybe TRBD1 (5 bases). Germline V gene sequence: CDR1 SGHTA, CDR2 FQGNSA. The CDR3 runs to 15 residues. Trimming pared 1 base from V and 6 bases from J, leaving 13 bases between. The CDR3 reads CASSLVSGAAQPQHF. The CDR3 nucleotides read TGTGCCAGCAGCTTAGTTTCTGGGGCAGCTCAGCCCCAGCATTTT.

The sample holds a few counts of this clone. This chain connects TRBV4-2 to TRBJ1-4; D may be TRBD1 (6 bases). The V end was cut by 0 bases, the J end by 8 bases, with 16 bases between. The CDR3 has 16 amino acids. CDR1 is LGHNA and CDR2 is YNFKEQ in the germline V gene. The CDR3 loop is CASSQEGGQPGEKLFF. The CDR3 DNA reads as TGTGCCAGCAGCCAAGAAGGCGGACAGCCGGGGGAAAAACTGTTTTTT.

CDR3 sequence: CASSQLGYEQYF. The CDR3 DNA reads TGTGCCAGCAGTCAGCTGGGCTACGAGCAGTACTTC. The gene calls are TRBV11-2 and TRBJ2-7; D gene uncertain. CDR1 is SGHAT, CDR2 FQNNGV, per germline. CDR3 size: 12 residues. V was clipped by 6 bases and J by 3 bases, with 9 bases between them. The full variable domain, completed using reference TRBV11-2 and TRBJ2-7, is EAGVAQSPRYKIIEKRQSVAFWCNPISGHATLYWYQQILGQGPKLLIQFQNNGVVDDSQLPKDRFSAERLKGVDSTLKIQPAKLEDSAVYLCASSQLGYEQYFGPGTRLTVT.

The rearrangement links TRBV28 to TRBJ1-2; D perhaps matches TRBD1 (5 bases). V dropped 3 bases and J dropped 2 bases, with 10 bases sitting between them. CDR1 and CDR2 (germline): MDHEN, SYDVKM. The CDR3 spans 14 residues. The DNA for the CDR3 is TGTGCCAGCAGTTTGGGGGGATCGAACTATGGCTACACCTTC. Translation gives CASSLGGSNYGYTF.